The present entry profiles one T cell receptor beta chain with its context. This sample was included in a study of blood T cell repertoires in COVID-19. About the research overall: Sites across the United States, Italy and Spain contributed samples from acute and convalescent COVID-19. T cells, B-cell-depleted T cells, or PBMCs provided the cDNA or gDNA that served as material.

The authors' processing: Nucleated cell number was recorded as an estimate derived from reference gene primer amplification. Only in-frame clones appear in the TCRdb table, and some are missing; sequencing was by immunoSEQ multiplex PCR. For V, J and clone size, that table is used; D and trimming come from the DNA. The sample lists 95,000 to 100,000 clones, 70% to 90% occurring once. Between the trimmed V and J ends, which lost 0 bases and 0 bases, there was a span of 7 bases. The CDR3 length is 14 residues. Germline V lookup: CDR1 SGHKS, CDR2 YYEKEE (reference sequence). The chain couples TRBV5-5 to TRBJ2-7, with D possibly TRBD1 on 5 matching bases. This TCR was recovered from a woman aged 30 to 39 with acute or convalescent COVID-19. Sequenced material: peripheral blood. Here the CDR3 reads CASSLVGASYEQYF. The CDR3 DNA reads TGTGCCAGCAGCTTGGTAGGGGCCTCCTACGAGCAGTACTTC.